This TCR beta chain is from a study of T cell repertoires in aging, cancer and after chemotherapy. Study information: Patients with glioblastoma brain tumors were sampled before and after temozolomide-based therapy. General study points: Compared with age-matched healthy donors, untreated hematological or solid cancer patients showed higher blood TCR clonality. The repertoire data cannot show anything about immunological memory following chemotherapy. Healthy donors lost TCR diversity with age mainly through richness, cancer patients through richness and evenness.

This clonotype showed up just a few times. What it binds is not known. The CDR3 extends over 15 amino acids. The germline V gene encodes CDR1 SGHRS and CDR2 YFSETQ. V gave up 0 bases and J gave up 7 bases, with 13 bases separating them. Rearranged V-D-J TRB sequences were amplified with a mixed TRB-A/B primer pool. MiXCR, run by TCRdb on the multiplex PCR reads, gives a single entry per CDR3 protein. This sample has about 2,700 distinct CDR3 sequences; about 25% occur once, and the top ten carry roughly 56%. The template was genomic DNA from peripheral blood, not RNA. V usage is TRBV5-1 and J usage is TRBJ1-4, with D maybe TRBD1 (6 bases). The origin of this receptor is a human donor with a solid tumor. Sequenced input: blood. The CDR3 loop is CASSLAGQQTEKLFF. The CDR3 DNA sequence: TGCGCCAGCAGCTTGGCCGGACAGCAGACTGAAAAACTGTTTTTT.